These 10 T cell receptor beta chains were all obtained from the same sample, sequenced in a study of molecular identifiers for immune sequencing clone quantification. TCRdb ran MiXCR on the PCR reads and lists one entry per CDR3 protein. The sample contains approximately 100,000 distinct CDR3 sequences, under 40% of which appear only once. Sample: naive CD8+ T cells from blood, with Jurkat cell RNA spiked in. Subset defined: FACS-sorted CD8+CD4-CCR7+CD45RA+ naive T cells. The receptors originated from a human donor in good health. Some libraries in this study had Jurkat cell RNA spiked in.

Many counts were recorded for this clonotype. The V and J genes are TRBV25-1 and TRBJ1-1, with D uncertain. This CDR3 spans 12 amino acids. CDR1 MGHDK and CDR2 SYGVNS come from the germline V gene. Trimming took 3 bases from V and 10 from J, leaving 12 bases between them. The DNA for the CDR3 is TGTGCCAGCAGTGAGGGAAGAGGGCGAGCTTTCTTT. The encoded protein is CASSEGRGRAFF.

This chain links TRBV6-5 with TRBJ2-7; no reliable D call. Looked up from germline, CDR1 is MNHEY and CDR2 is SVGAGI. With 5 bases removed from V and 0 bases from J, the gap between germline ends came to 11 bases. This CDR3 spans 14 amino acids. The CDR3 DNA is TGTGCCAGCAGTACTGGTCTAAGCTCCTACGAGCAGTACTTC. Translating it yields CASSTGLSSYEQYF.

Many counts were recorded for this clonotype. The chain recombines TRBV27 with TRBJ2-7, with D maybe TRBD1 (5 bases). V shed 6 bases and J shed 1 base, with 16 bases lying between them. The CDR3 length is 15 residues. Germline loops: CDR1 MNHEY, CDR2 SMNVEV (reference sequence). CDR3 bases: TGTGCCAGCAGCCCCGACAGTTATAGGTCCTACGAGCAGTACTTC. It is translated as CASSPDSYRSYEQYF.

This rearrangement joins TRBV27 to TRBJ2-6; no clear D. The CDR3 consists of 14 residues. Trimming cost V 3 bases and J 0 bases, with 3 bases left between them. Germline V gene sequence: CDR1 MNHEY, CDR2 SMNVEV (reference sequence). The CDR3 sequence: CASSLSSGANVLTF. The CDR3 nucleotides read TGTGCCAGCAGTTTGAGCTCTGGGGCCAACGTCCTGACTTTC.

This clonotype has more than one count but fewer than ten. The chain links TRBV27 to TRBJ2-1; no reliable D call. The CDR3 is 17 residues long. Trimming pared 2 bases from V and 7 bases from J, leaving 21 bases between. The germline V gene has CDR1 MNHEY and CDR2 SMNVEV (reference sequence). The CDR3, as DNA: TGTGCCAGCAGTTTACTCCCCGGGTCCCTTGGCTCAAATGAGCAGTTCTTC. As protein: CASSLLPGSLGSNEQFF.

In regard to this clonotype: A read error is possible here, since a much larger clone lies one base away. The rearrangement links TRBV7-8 to TRBJ1-4; the D is unclear. The CDR3 loop spans 14 amino acids. CDR1 and CDR2 from the germline V gene are SGHVS and FQNEAQ. CDR3 in amino acids: CASSRGGGSEKPFF. The CDR3 DNA is TGTGCCAGCAGCCGGGGAGGCGGATCTGAAAAACCGTTTTTT.

Notes on this clonotype: One end of the junction fails to match germline, which may point to a read error. V gene TRBV7-8 combines with J gene TRBJ2-3; a possible D gene is TRBD2 (6 bases). Germline V gives CDR1 SGHVS, CDR2 FQNEAQ. The CDR3 is 16 residues long. The CDR3 loop is CASSFWAGTGEDPQYF. DNA of the CDR3: TGTGCCAGCAGCTTTTGGGCGGGAACCGGTGAAGATCCGCAGTATTTT.

This clonotype was found a few times. This sequence joins TRBV12-3 or TRBV12-4 and TRBJ2-7; D is unresolved. The CDR3 is made up of 14 amino acids. V gave up 3 bases and J gave up 6 bases, with 15 bases separating them. The CDR3 DNA is TGTGCCAGCAGTTTTCAGTCCCCCCTCTCCGAGCAGTACTTC. Translated, it gives CASSFQSPLSEQYF.

The chain carries TRBV9 and TRBJ2-3, with 11 bases fitting TRBD2. The CDR3 contains 17 residues. V was clipped by 3 bases and J by 2 bases; unmatched bases: 8. Germline lookup yields CDR1 SGDLS and CDR2 YYNGEE. DNA for the CDR3: TGTGCCAGCAGCGGGTCCCTAGCGGGAGGCCCCACAGATACGCAGTATTTT. It translates to CASSGSLAGGPTDTQYF.

This chain links TRBV21-1 with TRBJ2-7; TRBD1 is taken as the D call from the table, unchecked against the DNA. TRBV21-1 is assigned pseudogene status. The CDR3 length is 15 residues. The CDR3 DNA reads TGTGCCAGCAGCAAAGGGGGCAGCAACTGGCCCGAGCAGTACTTC. Encoded protein: CASSKGGSNWPEQYF.